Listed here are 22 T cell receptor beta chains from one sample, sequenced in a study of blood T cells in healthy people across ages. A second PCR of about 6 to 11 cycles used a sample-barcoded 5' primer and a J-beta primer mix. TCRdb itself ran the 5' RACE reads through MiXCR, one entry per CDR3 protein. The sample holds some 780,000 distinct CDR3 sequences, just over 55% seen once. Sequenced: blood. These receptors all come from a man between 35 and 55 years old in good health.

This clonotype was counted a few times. CDR3 nucleotides: TGTGCCAGCAGGCCGGGTGTAGCCAAAAACATTCAGTACTTC. As protein: CASRPGVAKNIQYF. The chain uses TRBV12-3 or TRBV12-4 and TRBJ2-4; D is unresolved. V shed 6 bases and J shed 0 bases, with 9 bases lying between them. The CDR3 has 14 amino acids.

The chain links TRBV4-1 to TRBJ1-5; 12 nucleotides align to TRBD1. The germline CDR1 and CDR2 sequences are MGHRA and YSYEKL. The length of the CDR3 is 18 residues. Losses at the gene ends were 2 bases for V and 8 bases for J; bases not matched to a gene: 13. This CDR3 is CASSQTGPGTGGYEPQHF. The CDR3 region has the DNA TGCGCCAGCAGCCAAACTGGTCCCGGGACAGGGGGCTATGAGCCCCAGCATTTT.

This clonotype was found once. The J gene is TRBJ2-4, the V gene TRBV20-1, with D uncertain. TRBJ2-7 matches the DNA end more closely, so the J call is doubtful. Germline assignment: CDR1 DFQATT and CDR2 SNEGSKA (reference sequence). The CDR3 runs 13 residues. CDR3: CSASLVGTYEQYF. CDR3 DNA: TGCAGTGCGAGCTTAGTGGGAACCTACGAGCAGTACTTC.

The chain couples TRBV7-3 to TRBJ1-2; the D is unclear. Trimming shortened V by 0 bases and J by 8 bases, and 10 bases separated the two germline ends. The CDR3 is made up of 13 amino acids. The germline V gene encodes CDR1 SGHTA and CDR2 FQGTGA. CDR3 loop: CASSLTAGRGYTF. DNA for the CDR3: TGTGCCAGCAGCTTAACTGCGGGGAGAGGCTACACCTTC.

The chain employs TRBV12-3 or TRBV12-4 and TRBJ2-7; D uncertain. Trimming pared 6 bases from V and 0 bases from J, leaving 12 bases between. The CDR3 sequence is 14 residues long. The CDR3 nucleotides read TGTGCCAGCAGAGAGCAAGGGCGCTCCTACGAGCAGTACTTC. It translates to CASREQGRSYEQYF.

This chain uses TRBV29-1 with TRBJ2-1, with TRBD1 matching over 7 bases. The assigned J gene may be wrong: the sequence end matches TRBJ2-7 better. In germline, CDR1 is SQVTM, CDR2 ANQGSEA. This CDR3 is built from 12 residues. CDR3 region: CSAGDSYNEQYF. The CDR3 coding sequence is TGCAGCGCCGGGGACAGCTACAATGAGCAGTACTTC.

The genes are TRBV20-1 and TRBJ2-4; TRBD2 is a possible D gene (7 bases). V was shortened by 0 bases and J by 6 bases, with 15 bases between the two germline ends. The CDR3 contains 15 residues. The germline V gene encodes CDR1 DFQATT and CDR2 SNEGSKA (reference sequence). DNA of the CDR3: TGCAGTGCTAGAGATCAGGGGTCGGGAGGAAACATTCAGTACTTC. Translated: CSARDQGSGGNIQYF.

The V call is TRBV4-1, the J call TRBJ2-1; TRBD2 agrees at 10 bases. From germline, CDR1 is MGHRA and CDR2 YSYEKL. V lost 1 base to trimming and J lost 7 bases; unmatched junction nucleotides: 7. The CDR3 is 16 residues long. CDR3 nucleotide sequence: TGCGCCAGCAGCCAAGTTCGGACTAGCGGCACGAATGAGCAGTTCTTC. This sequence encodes CASSQVRTSGTNEQFF.

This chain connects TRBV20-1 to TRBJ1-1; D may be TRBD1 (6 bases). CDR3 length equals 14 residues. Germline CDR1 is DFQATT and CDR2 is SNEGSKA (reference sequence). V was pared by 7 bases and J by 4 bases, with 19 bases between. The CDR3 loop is CSVTDSAGRTEAFF. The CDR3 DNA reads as TGCAGTGTTACGGACAGTGCAGGTCGCACTGAAGCTTTCTTT.

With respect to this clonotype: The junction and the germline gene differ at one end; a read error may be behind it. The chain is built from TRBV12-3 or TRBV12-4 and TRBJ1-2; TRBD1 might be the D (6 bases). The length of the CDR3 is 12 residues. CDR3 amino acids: CAGSQGSYGYTF. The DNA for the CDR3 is TGTGCCGGCAGTCAGGGGTCCTATGGCTACACCTTC.

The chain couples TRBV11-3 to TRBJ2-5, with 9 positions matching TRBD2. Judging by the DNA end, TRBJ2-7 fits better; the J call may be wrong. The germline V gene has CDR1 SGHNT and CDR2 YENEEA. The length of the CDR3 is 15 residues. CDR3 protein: CASSPRSGSSYEQYF. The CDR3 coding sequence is TGTGCCAGCAGCCCCCGTAGCGGGAGTTCCTACGAGCAGTACTTC.

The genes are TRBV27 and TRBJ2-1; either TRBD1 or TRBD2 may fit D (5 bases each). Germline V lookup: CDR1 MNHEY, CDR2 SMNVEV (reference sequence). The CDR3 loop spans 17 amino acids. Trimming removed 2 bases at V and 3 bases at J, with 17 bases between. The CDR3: CASSLEGWGQIYNEQFF. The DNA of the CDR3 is TGTGCCAGCAGTTTAGAGGGTTGGGGCCAAATCTACAATGAGCAGTTCTTC.

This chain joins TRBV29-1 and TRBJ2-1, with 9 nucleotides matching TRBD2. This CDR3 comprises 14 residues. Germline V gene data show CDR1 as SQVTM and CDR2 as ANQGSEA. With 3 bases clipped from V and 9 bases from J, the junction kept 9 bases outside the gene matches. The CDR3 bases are TGCAGCGTTGACGGTAGCGGGAGACCCATTGAGCAGTTCTTC. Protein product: CSVDGSGRPIEQFF.

This CDR3 is CASSFGQSGNTGELFF. The CDR3 nucleotides read TGTGCCAGCAGCTTCGGACAGAGCGGTAACACCGGGGAGCTGTTTTTT. The chain is built from TRBV7-2 and TRBJ2-2; tentative D call: TRBD1 (6 bases). The CDR3 spans 16 residues. Trimming stripped 3 bases from V and 2 bases from J, with 13 bases between. Germline-derived CDR1 and CDR2 are SGHTA and FQGNSA.

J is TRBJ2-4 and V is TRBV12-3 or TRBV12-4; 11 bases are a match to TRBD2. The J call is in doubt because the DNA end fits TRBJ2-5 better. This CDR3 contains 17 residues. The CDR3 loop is CASSLYVGSGREQTQYF. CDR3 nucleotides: TGTGCCAGCAGTTTATATGTTGGTAGCGGGAGGGAGCAGACCCAGTACTTC.

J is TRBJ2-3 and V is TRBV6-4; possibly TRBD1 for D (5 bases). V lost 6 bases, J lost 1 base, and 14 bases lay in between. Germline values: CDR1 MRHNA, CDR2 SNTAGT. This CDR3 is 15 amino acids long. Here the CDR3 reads CASSWGGLRTDTQYF. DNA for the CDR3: TGTGCCAGCAGCTGGGGCGGCCTACGCACAGATACGCAGTATTTT.

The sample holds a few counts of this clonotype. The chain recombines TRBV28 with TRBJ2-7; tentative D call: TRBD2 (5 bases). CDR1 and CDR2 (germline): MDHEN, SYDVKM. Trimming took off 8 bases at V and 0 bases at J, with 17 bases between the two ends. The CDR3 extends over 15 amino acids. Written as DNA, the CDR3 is TGTGCCAGCTATGGGGTAGAGGGAAACTCCTACGAGCAGTACTTC. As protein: CASYGVEGNSYEQYF.

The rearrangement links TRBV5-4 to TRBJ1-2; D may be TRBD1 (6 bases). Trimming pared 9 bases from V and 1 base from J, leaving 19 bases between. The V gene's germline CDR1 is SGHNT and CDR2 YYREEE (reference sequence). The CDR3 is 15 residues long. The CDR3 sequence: CATQGTGLHNYGYTF. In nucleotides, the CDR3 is TGTGCCACCCAGGGGACCGGTCTACATAACTATGGCTACACCTTC.

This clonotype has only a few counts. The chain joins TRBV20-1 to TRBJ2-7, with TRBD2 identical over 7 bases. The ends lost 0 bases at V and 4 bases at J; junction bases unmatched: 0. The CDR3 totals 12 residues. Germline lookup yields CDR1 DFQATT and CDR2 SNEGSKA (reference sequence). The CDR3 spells CSAREGGYEQYF. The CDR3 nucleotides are TGCAGTGCTAGAGAGGGGGGGTACGAGCAGTACTTC.

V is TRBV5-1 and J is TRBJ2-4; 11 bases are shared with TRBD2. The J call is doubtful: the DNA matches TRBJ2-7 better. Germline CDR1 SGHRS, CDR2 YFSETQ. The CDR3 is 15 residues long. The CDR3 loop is CASSSSGTSGYEQYF. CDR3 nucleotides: TGCGCCAGCAGCTCTTCCGGGACTAGCGGCTACGAGCAGTACTTC.

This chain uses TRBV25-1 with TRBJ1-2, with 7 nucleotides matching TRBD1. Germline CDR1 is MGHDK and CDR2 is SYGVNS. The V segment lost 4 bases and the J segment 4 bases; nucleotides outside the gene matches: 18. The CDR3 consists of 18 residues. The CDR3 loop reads CASSGRDSLHPLGYGYTF. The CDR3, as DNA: TGTGCCAGCAGTGGCCGGGACAGCTTACATCCACTGGGCTATGGCTACACCTTC.

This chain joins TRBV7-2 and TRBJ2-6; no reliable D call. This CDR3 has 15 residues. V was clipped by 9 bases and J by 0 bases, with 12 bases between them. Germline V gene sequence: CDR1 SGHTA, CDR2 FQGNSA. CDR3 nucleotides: TGTGCCAGTGCCCCTACCCTCTCTGGGGCCAACGTCCTGACTTTC. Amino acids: CASAPTLSGANVLTF.